Shown below are 17 T cell receptor beta chains from a single sample sequenced in a study of beta chain features in type 1 diabetes. Study observations and caveats: Across all four CD4+ subsets, people with type 1 diabetes showed modestly shorter TCRB CDR3s.

For these TCRs, the target antigens are not known. Sequencing targeted expressed TCRB transcripts, as all isolated RNA had been reverse transcribed. Generated by immunoSEQ multiplex PCR, the TCRdb table keeps only in-frame clones and is missing some. The sample yields approximately 29,000 clones, about two thirds seen once. Input material: Tregs from blood. Receptors originate from a woman in her 30s with type 1 diabetes.

This chain uses TRBV9 with TRBJ2-1, with TRBD2 matching 11 bases. Per the germline V gene, CDR1 is SGDLS and CDR2 is YYNGEE. The ends lost 4 bases at V and 6 bases at J; junction bases unmatched: 18. This CDR3 is built from 19 residues. The CDR3 sequence: CASSPLKTGTSGGGNEQFF. For the CDR3, the DNA is TGTGCCAGCAGCCCCCTCAAAACTGGGACTAGCGGAGGGGGCAATGAGCAGTTCTTC.

The V gene is TRBV30, the J gene TRBJ2-4; TRBD2 might be the D (5 bases). The CDR3 runs to 16 residues. Per germline, CDR1 GTSNPN and CDR2 SVGIG (reference sequence). Trimming shortened V by 5 bases and J by 0 bases, and 17 bases separated the two germline ends. The CDR3 loop is CAWGKGFSEAKNIQYF. CDR3 DNA sequence: TGTGCCTGGGGTAAGGGATTTAGCGAAGCCAAAAACATTCAGTACTTC.

The chain is built from TRBV29-1 and TRBJ1-5; 9 bases fit TRBD1. The CDR3 runs 12 residues. J was trimmed by 10 bases and V by 5 bases; bases with no gene match: 6. Looked up from germline, CDR1 is SQVTM and CDR2 is ANQGSEA. The chain's CDR3 is CSVRTGGSPQHF. CDR3 DNA: TGCAGCGTTAGAACAGGGGGCTCCCCCCAGCATTTT.

V is TRBV6-6 and J is TRBJ2-5; possibly TRBD1 for D (6 bases). Germline CDR1 reads MNHNY; CDR2 reads SVGAGI (reference sequence). The V end was cut by 5 bases, the J end by 5 bases, with 18 bases between. This CDR3 is built from 15 residues. CDR3 residues: CASSPQQGREETQYF. The CDR3 nucleotides read TGTGCCAGCAGTCCCCAACAGGGAAGAGAGGAGACCCAGTACTTC.

V gene TRBV7-9 combines with J gene TRBJ1-2; 8 bases are a match to TRBD1. From germline, CDR1 is SEHNR and CDR2 FQNEAQ (reference sequence). This CDR3 spans 14 amino acids. The V gene end was trimmed by 4 bases and the J gene end by 4 bases; junction bases not matched to a gene: 5. CDR3 protein: CASSSQGAGYGYTF. In nucleotides, the CDR3 is TGTGCCAGCAGCTCCCAGGGGGCTGGCTATGGCTACACCTTC.

This sequence joins TRBV5-1 and TRBJ2-1; the match to TRBD1 covers 9 bases. The CDR3 is 11 residues long. Per germline, CDR1 SGHRS and CDR2 YFSETQ. The V gene end was trimmed by 3 bases and the J gene end by 15 bases; junction bases not matched to a gene: 4. In DNA form, the CDR3 reads TGCGCCAGCAGCTCGGGACAGGGCGCGTTCTTC. Its protein is CASSSGQGAFF.

The rearrangement uses TRBV29-1 and TRBJ2-6, with 9 bases lining up with TRBD1. The CDR3 totals 16 residues. CDR1 is SQVTM and CDR2 is ANQGSEA in the germline V gene. V shed 2 bases, J shed 3 bases, and the junction held 5 bases outside the gene matches. For the CDR3, the DNA is TGCAGCGTTGAACACGGGACAGGGTTTGGGGCCAACGTCCTGACTTTC. It codes for CSVEHGTGFGANVLTF.

This chain connects TRBV7-2 to TRBJ2-1; 10 nucleotides match TRBD2. Germline CDR1 and CDR2: SGHTA and FQGNSA. The CDR3 loop spans 16 amino acids. J gave up 9 bases and V 0 bases, and 8 bases lay outside the gene matches. In DNA form, the CDR3 reads TGTGCCAGCAGCTTAGCGGCACTAGCGGGGCAGGGTGAGCAGTTCTTC. Protein product: CASSLAALAGQGEQFF.

This rearrangement joins TRBV2 to TRBJ2-7; 9 bases align to TRBD1. The CDR3 is made up of 14 amino acids. With V trimmed by 1 base and J by 3 bases, 1 base remained unmatched. The germline V gene has CDR1 SNHLY and CDR2 FYNNEI. The DNA of the CDR3 is TGTGCCAGCAGTGAAGAGACAGGGGGCTACGAGCAGTACTTC. This codes for CASSEETGGYEQYF.

This clone has a handful of counts. This chain links TRBV7-9 with TRBJ2-3, with TRBD2 identical over 9 bases. Trimming took 5 bases from V and 3 from J; bases not matched to a gene: 9. The CDR3 runs 16 residues. Germline lookup yields CDR1 SEHNR and CDR2 FQNEAQ (reference sequence). The CDR3, as DNA: TGTGCCAGCAGCGGGTGGACTAGCGCTGGGACAGATACGCAGTATTTT. Amino acids: CASSGWTSAGTDTQYF.

The rearrangement joins TRBV6-6 to TRBJ2-1; 12 bases match TRBD2. From germline, CDR1 is MNHNY and CDR2 SVGAGI (reference sequence). Losses at the gene ends were 7 bases for V and 7 bases for J; bases not matched to a gene: 5. The CDR3 length is 14 residues. The DNA for the CDR3 is TGTGCCAGCAAACTAGCGGGAGGCACGAATGAGCAGTTCTTC. Residues: CASKLAGGTNEQFF.

This rearrangement joins TRBV11-2 to TRBJ2-1; tentative D call: TRBD2 (5 bases). The CDR3 extends over 14 amino acids. V was cut by 1 base and J by 10 bases, with 14 bases left in between. Germline V gene sequence: CDR1 SGHAT, CDR2 FQNNGV. CDR3 DNA sequence: TGTGCCAGCAGCTTAGTCTCTAGCCTTCTGGAGCAGTTCTTC. Protein sequence: CASSLVSSLLEQFF.

This clone was picked up a small number of times. The rearrangement joins TRBV27 to TRBJ2-2; D might be TRBD1 (6 bases). The V gene's germline CDR1 is MNHEY and CDR2 SMNVEV (reference sequence). This CDR3 comprises 15 residues. V lost 0 bases to trimming and J lost 5 bases, with 10 bases between them. CDR3 bases: TGTGCCAGCAGTTTATCGTTTCAGGGGACCGGGGAGCTGTTTTTT. Its translation is CASSLSFQGTGELFF.

This chain uses TRBV18 with TRBJ2-5; D may be TRBD1 (6 bases). Trimming left V 3 bases short and J 1 base short, with 6 bases between. This CDR3 contains 13 residues. The germline V gene encodes CDR1 KGHSH and CDR2 LQKENI. CDR3 region: CASSPDSQETQYF. The CDR3 DNA is TGTGCCAGCTCACCGGACAGCCAAGAGACCCAGTACTTC.

This chain joins TRBV7-9 and TRBJ1-6; D is ambiguous. Germline assignment: CDR1 SEHNR and CDR2 FQNEAQ (reference sequence). V was trimmed by 10 bases and J by 10 bases, leaving 20 bases between them. The CDR3 runs 14 residues. The CDR3 sequence: CATRTEMGESPLHF. The CDR3 coding sequence is TGTGCCACAAGGACGGAGATGGGAGAGTCACCCCTCCACTTT.

This sequence joins TRBV27 and TRBJ2-7; 7 bases are shared with TRBD1. This CDR3 comprises 14 residues. Germline values: CDR1 MNHEY, CDR2 SMNVEV (reference sequence). V shed 5 bases and J 3 bases; nucleotides not matched to a gene: 7. CDR3 region: CASSPRTGIYEQYF. DNA of the CDR3: TGTGCCAGCAGTCCCCGGACAGGAATCTACGAGCAGTACTTC.

This clone was seen only a few times. The rearrangement joins TRBV15 to TRBJ1-2; the D gene is possibly TRBD1 (6 bases). There are 16 residues in the CDR3. CDR1 is LNHNV, CDR2 YYDKDF, per germline (reference sequence). Trimming took off 0 bases at V and 4 bases at J, with 15 bases between the two ends. The CDR3 is CATSREPTGTSYGYTF. In DNA form, the CDR3 reads TGTGCCACCAGCAGAGAACCAACAGGGACTAGCTATGGCTACACCTTC.